This T cell receptor beta chain was documented in a study of T cells in Graves' hyperthyroidism and ophthalmopathy. The CDR3 runs 15 residues. Germline-derived CDR1 and CDR2 are SGHTA and FQGNSA. V lost 1 base and J 0 bases, leaving 10 bases between the germline ends. Researchers took RNA transcripts and amplified the TCR beta CDR3 regions from them. HTBI primers drove first-round RT-PCR of the TCR CDR3. From the multiplex PCR reads, TCRdb called clonotypes with MiXCR, one entry per CDR3 protein. The table shows 450,000 to 650,000 distinct CDR3 sequences, with less than 25% occurring only once. Whole-study findings and limits: Blood held most thyroid clonotypes expanded above 0.001 frequency.

A remark on this clonotype: Its specificity is not known.

The chain recombines TRBV7-2 with TRBJ2-7; a possible D gene is TRBD2 (5 bases). The clonotype was recovered from a man aged 18 to 35 with Graves' hyperthyroidism. The sample taken for sequencing was blood. CDR3 sequence reads: CASSLVPDFSYEQYF. For the CDR3, the DNA is TGTGCCAGCAGCTTAGTGCCGGACTTCTCCTACGAGCAGTACTTC. The complete variable domain, with remaining parts taken from reference TRBV7-2 and TRBJ2-7, reads GAGVSQSPSNKVTEKGKDVELRCDPISGHTALYWYRQSLGQGLEFLIYFQGNSAPDKSGLPSDRFSAERTGGSVSTLTIQRTQQEDSAVYLCASSLVPDFSYEQYFGPGTRLTVT.